A single sample gave rise to the 30 T cell receptor beta chains below, sequenced in a study of HIV-infected patients and healthy controls. Reverse transcription used roughly 480 ng RNA and constant-region primers for alpha and beta. Using multiplexing indices, alpha and beta chain libraries were generated apart by chain-specific third strand synthesis. Via MiXCR, TCRdb re-called the 5' RACE reads, giving one row per CDR3 protein. This table holds about 11,000 distinct CDR3 sequences, around 5% found once. All unsorted peripheral T cells were captured because whole blood was used without fractionation. The specimen sequenced was blood. The receptors were sampled from an adult in good health.

Within the sample, this clonotype is medium-sized (0.01 to 0.1%). This rearrangement joins TRBV18 to TRBJ2-1; D is undetermined. In germline, CDR1 is KGHSH, CDR2 LQKENI. Trimming pared 3 bases from V and 0 bases from J, leaving 6 bases between. The CDR3 extends over 14 amino acids. CDR3: CASSPPDSYNEQFF. The CDR3 DNA reads as TGTGCCAGCTCACCGCCGGACTCCTACAATGAGCAGTTCTTC.

The chain carries TRBV5-1 and TRBJ1-1, with 9 bases matching TRBD1. CDR1 SGHRS and CDR2 YFSETQ come from the germline V gene. This CDR3 has 16 amino acids. V gave up 4 bases and J gave up 6 bases; unmatched junction bases: 13. CDR3 protein: CASSVKPGTGFAEAFF. Here the CDR3 DNA reads TGCGCCAGCAGCGTGAAGCCCGGGACAGGGTTCGCTGAAGCTTTCTTT.

CDR3 protein: CASSSDGQGDQPQHF. CDR3 bases: TGTGCCAGCAGCTCAGACGGACAGGGGGATCAGCCCCAGCATTTT. The chain employs TRBV7-9 and TRBJ1-5, with TRBD1 matching over 10 bases. V lost 4 bases, J lost 5 bases, and 5 bases stayed unmatched. This CDR3 comprises 15 residues. The germline V gene encodes CDR1 SEHNR and CDR2 FQNEAQ (reference sequence).

There are many counts of this clonotype. J is TRBJ1-6 and V is TRBV27; D possibly corresponds to TRBD1 (6 bases). This CDR3 is 14 amino acids long. V was trimmed by 3 bases and J by 9 bases, leaving 12 bases between them. CDR1 and CDR2 from the germline V gene are MNHEY and SMNVEV (reference sequence). CDR3 loop: CASSFGGLGSPLHF. The CDR3 coding sequence is TGTGCCAGCAGTTTTGGGGGGCTTGGTTCACCCCTCCACTTT.

By share of the sample, this clonotype is medium-sized. The rearrangement uses TRBV20-1 and TRBJ2-5, with 15 bases that match TRBD2. The CDR3 has 19 residues. CDR1 DFQATT and CDR2 SNEGSKA come from the germline V gene (reference sequence). The V and J ends lost 0 bases and 3 bases, in that order; junction bases with no gene match: 11. CDR3 sequence (DNA): TGCAGTGCTAGAGATTCAGGACTAGCGGGGGGGCGAATAAAAGAGACCCAGTACTTC. Protein: CSARDSGLAGGRIKETQYF.

There are a few counts of this clonotype. The genes are TRBV27 and TRBJ2-5; D is uncertain. CDR3 size: 13 residues. Trimming took off 5 bases at V and 0 bases at J, with 7 bases between the two ends. The germline V gene encodes CDR1 MNHEY and CDR2 SMNVEV (reference sequence). For the CDR3, the DNA is TGTGCCAGCAGTAGGATGGACCAAGAGACCCAGTACTTC. Its protein is CASSRMDQETQYF.

By sample fraction, this clonotype is medium-sized. The chain links TRBV18 to TRBJ2-2; no clear D gene. The CDR3 totals 16 residues. V shed 1 base and J shed 0 bases, with 9 bases lying between them. Germline V CDR1 and CDR2: KGHSH, LQKENI. This CDR3 reads CASSPLKIANTGELFF. The DNA of the CDR3 is TGTGCCAGCTCACCACTAAAGATTGCGAACACCGGGGAGCTGTTTTTT.

In its sample, this clonotype was seen many times. The V and J genes are TRBV2 and TRBJ1-1; D gene ambiguous. Germline values: CDR1 SNHLY, CDR2 FYNNEI. The CDR3 consists of 14 residues. Trimming shortened V by 4 bases and J by 0 bases, and 9 bases separated the two germline ends. The CDR3 loop reads CASSVGRLNTEAFF. Here the CDR3 DNA reads TGTGCCAGCAGTGTTGGACGACTGAACACTGAAGCTTTCTTT.

This clonotype is labeled as medium-sized. The rearrangement joins TRBV3-1 to TRBJ1-1; D possibly corresponds to TRBD1 (6 bases). Trimming removed 4 bases from V and 4 bases from J, with 22 bases in between. Germline CDR1 and CDR2: LGHDT and YNNKEL (reference sequence). The CDR3 is made up of 17 amino acids. The CDR3 is CASSLKKGGTLGTEAFF. In nucleotides, the CDR3 is TGTGCCAGCAGCCTCAAAAAGGGGGGTACCCTGGGCACTGAAGCTTTCTTT.

In its sample, this clonotype is medium-sized. The chain joins TRBV7-8 to TRBJ2-7; D is ambiguous. Germline values: CDR1 SGHVS, CDR2 FQNEAQ. The V and J ends lost 3 bases and 5 bases respectively, with 8 bases between them. The CDR3 sequence is 12 residues long. In DNA form, the CDR3 reads TGTGCCAGCAGCTTTAGGTCCCACGAGCAGTACTTC. It specifies CASSFRSHEQYF.

This clonotype has at least ten counts. The rearrangement joins TRBV29-1 to TRBJ1-1; no clear D. CDR1 and CDR2 (germline): SQVTM, ANQGSEA. V dropped 2 bases and J dropped 1 base, with 8 bases sitting between them. This CDR3 is 13 amino acids long. The CDR3 region has the DNA TGCAGCGTTGAAAGGGCAGGGAACACTGAAGCTTTCTTT. Its protein product is CSVERAGNTEAFF.

This clonotype was detected ten times or more. V and J are TRBV28 and TRBJ1-2; a weak D match, TRBD1 (5 bases). Germline CDR1 is MDHEN and CDR2 is SYDVKM. V shed 10 bases and J shed 7 bases, with 19 bases lying between them. This CDR3 comprises 13 residues. This CDR3 is CATDIGGAVGYTF. The CDR3, as DNA: TGTGCCACCGATATTGGGGGTGCGGTTGGCTACACCTTC.

This clonotype is termed medium-sized. This chain connects TRBV2 to TRBJ1-2; D gene unclear. The CDR3 consists of 15 residues. With 1 base removed from V and 8 bases from J, the gap between germline ends came to 17 bases. CDR1 is SNHLY and CDR2 is FYNNEI in the germline V gene. The CDR3 region has the DNA TGTGCCAGCAGTGAAGATGTGCCGCCTGGGAGGGGCTACACCTTC. Its protein product is CASSEDVPPGRGYTF.

Only a few counts were recorded for this clonotype. The gene calls are TRBV6-5 and TRBJ1-1; tentative D call: TRBD1 (5 bases). This CDR3 has 15 residues. Trimming took 2 bases from V and 1 from J, leaving 11 bases between them. The germline V gene has CDR1 MNHEY and CDR2 SVGAGI. The CDR3 loop is CASSYAGLKNTEAFF. The CDR3, as DNA: TGTGCCAGCAGTTACGCGGGACTAAAGAACACTGAAGCTTTCTTT.

In its sample, this clonotype is medium-sized. V and J are TRBV2 and TRBJ1-2, with 7 bases lining up with TRBD1. The CDR3 length is 13 residues. Germline V gene lookup returns CDR1 SNHLY and CDR2 FYNNEI. V dropped 5 bases and J dropped 3; count of bases not matched to a gene: 3. The CDR3 bases are TGTGCCAGCAGTCCTGGACAGGACTATGGCTACACCTTC. It translates to CASSPGQDYGYTF.

This clonotype ranks as medium-sized. The V gene is TRBV20-1, the J gene TRBJ1-5, with 7 bases matching TRBD1. V lost 5 bases and J lost 1; bases outside the gene matches: 5. Germline assignment: CDR1 DFQATT and CDR2 SNEGSKA (reference sequence). The CDR3 covers 14 residues. DNA for the CDR3: TGCAGTGCTTCGACAGGGCTGAGCAATCAGCCCCAGCATTTT. This encodes CSASTGLSNQPQHF.

This clonotype is labeled as medium-sized. The chain joins TRBV9 to TRBJ2-4; 9 nucleotides match TRBD1. The CDR3 consists of 16 residues. Germline CDR1 and CDR2: SGDLS and YYNGEE. The trim removed 3 bases at V and 3 bases at J, leaving 7 bases unmatched. The CDR3 sequence is CASSADRGIGKNIQYF. CDR3 bases: TGTGCCAGCAGCGCCGACAGGGGGATTGGCAAAAACATTCAGTACTTC.

This clonotype was observed at least ten times. J is TRBJ2-7 and V is TRBV7-9; 7 nucleotides agree with TRBD1. The CDR3 extends over 14 amino acids. Germline V lookup: CDR1 SEHNR, CDR2 FQNEAQ (reference sequence). After removal of 5 bases from V and 0 bases from J, the junction contained 4 bases not matched to a gene. The CDR3 bases are TGTGCCAGCAGCCAAGGGACAGCCTCCTACGAGCAGTACTTC. Its protein product is CASSQGTASYEQYF.

In its sample, this clonotype was seen many times. The chain links TRBV3-1 to TRBJ1-1, with TRBD1 matching 8 bases. The V gene's germline CDR1 is LGHDT and CDR2 YNNKEL (reference sequence). The ends lost 0 bases at V and 6 bases at J; junction bases unmatched: 9. This CDR3 is 16 amino acids long. The CDR3 here is CASSQDFRGRRAEAFF. The DNA of the CDR3 is TGTGCCAGCAGCCAAGATTTCAGGGGGCGCCGCGCTGAAGCTTTCTTT.

This clonotype was detected ten times or more. The chain has TRBV5-1 and TRBJ1-6; 10 bases are a match to TRBD1. Germline loops: CDR1 SGHRS, CDR2 YFSETQ. V shed 4 bases, J shed 9 bases, and the junction held 4 bases outside the gene matches. This CDR3 comprises 14 residues. CDR3: CASSPGTGVSPLHF. CDR3 DNA: TGCGCCAGCAGCCCTGGGACAGGGGTTTCACCCCTCCACTTT.

This clonotype appeared many times. The J gene is TRBJ2-7, the V gene TRBV7-6; 13 bases agree with TRBD2. Germline CDR1 and CDR2: SGHVS and FNYEAQ. V shed 5 bases, J shed 5 bases, and the junction held 6 bases outside the gene matches. The CDR3 contains 15 residues. The CDR3 sequence is CASSQTSGGADEQYF. Written as DNA, the CDR3 is TGTGCCAGCAGCCAAACTAGCGGGGGGGCAGACGAGCAGTACTTC. Using reference TRBV7-6 and TRBJ2-7 for the parts outside the CDR3, the full variable domain is GAGVSQSPRYKVTKRGQDVALRCDPISGHVSLYWYRQALGQGPEFLTYFNYEAQQDKSGLPNDRFSAERPEGSISTLTIQRTEQRDSAMYRCASSQTSGGADEQYFGPGTRLTVT.

At least ten counts were recorded for this clonotype. The chain recombines TRBV5-1 with TRBJ2-7, with a tentative D call TRBD2 (5 bases). The length of the CDR3 is 14 residues. Germline V gene data show CDR1 as SGHRS and CDR2 as YFSETQ. With 2 bases removed from V and 3 bases from J, the gap between germline ends came to 12 bases. The CDR3 is CASSLRTSVYEQYF. The CDR3 region has the DNA TGCGCCAGCAGCTTACGGACTTCCGTCTACGAGCAGTACTTC.

This clonotype is medium-sized within its sample. This chain uses TRBV6-6 with TRBJ1-5; D is ambiguous. The CDR3 is 15 residues long. CDR1 is MNHNY, CDR2 SVGAGI, per germline (reference sequence). V was trimmed by 4 bases and J by 3 bases, leaving 13 bases between them. The CDR3 region has the DNA TGTGCCAGCAGTTCCGGAAGGGATTCCAATCAGCCCCAGCATTTT. As protein: CASSSGRDSNQPQHF.

In this sample, this clonotype is medium-sized (0.01 to 0.1%). The rearrangement links TRBV10-2 to TRBJ2-3; D gene uncertain. The CDR3 extends over 12 amino acids. V was shortened by 4 bases and J by 2 bases, with 4 bases between the two germline ends. In germline, CDR1 is WSHSY, CDR2 SAAADI. CDR3 sequence reads: CASSGYTDTQYF. CDR3 DNA sequence: TGCGCCAGCAGTGGATACACAGATACGCAGTATTTT.

This clonotype ranks as medium-sized. The chain couples TRBV7-9 to TRBJ1-1; D is perhaps TRBD1 (5 bases). The CDR3 has 11 amino acids. Per germline, CDR1 SEHNR and CDR2 FQNEAQ (reference sequence). V was trimmed by 5 bases and J by 11 bases, leaving 12 bases between them. CDR3 bases: TGTGCCAGCAGCGAGGGACTCAGGGCTTTCTTT. Protein: CASSEGLRAFF.

Within the sample, this clonotype is medium-sized. The chain uses TRBV4-1 and TRBJ2-1; 9 bases are shared with TRBD2. The CDR3 has 17 amino acids. Per the germline V gene, CDR1 is MGHRA and CDR2 is YSYEKL. Trimming removed 1 base from V and 3 bases from J; junction bases left unmatched: 7. The CDR3 region has the DNA TGCGCCAGCAGCCAAGCCTTAGCGGGGGCCGACTACAATGAGCAGTTCTTC. Encoded protein: CASSQALAGADYNEQFF.

In its sample, this clonotype ranks as medium-sized. The V gene is TRBV18, the J gene TRBJ1-1; possibly TRBD1 for D (5 bases). V was shortened by 2 bases and J by 0 bases, with 7 bases between the two germline ends. Germline values: CDR1 KGHSH, CDR2 LQKENI. This CDR3 region has 14 residues. The CDR3 DNA follows: TGTGCCAGCTCACCAAGACAGTTGAACACTGAAGCTTTCTTT. Translation gives CASSPRQLNTEAFF.

V usage is TRBV6-6 and J usage is TRBJ2-7, with TRBD1 matching over 9 bases. Germline trimming cut 5 bases from V and 3 bases from J; bases unmatched to any gene: 17. The CDR3 has 18 residues. Germline lookup yields CDR1 MNHNY and CDR2 SVGAGI (reference sequence). As DNA, the CDR3 is TGTGCCAGCAGTAACCCGAGTCACGTCGGGGACAGGGTCTACGAGCAGTACTTC. It translates to CASSNPSHVGDRVYEQYF.

There are many counts of this clonotype. The V and J genes are TRBV14 and TRBJ2-1; 8 bases fit TRBD1. This CDR3 region has 19 residues. Germline V lookup: CDR1 SGHDN, CDR2 FVKESK. The trim removed 4 bases at V and 2 bases at J, leaving 16 bases unmatched. The CDR3, as DNA: TGTGCCAGCAGCCGTTTAGGACAGGGCGCGGCCCTTACCTACAATGAGCAGTTCTTC. Translation gives CASSRLGQGAALTYNEQFF.

This clonotype was observed at least ten times. The chain joins TRBV18 to TRBJ1-1; D not resolved. V was trimmed by 1 base and J by 1 base, leaving 7 bases between them. The CDR3 has 14 amino acids. Germline CDR1 KGHSH, CDR2 LQKENI. DNA of the CDR3: TGTGCCAGCTCACCACTCGGTCCGAACACTGAAGCTTTCTTT. Its protein is CASSPLGPNTEAFF. The full variable domain, in which reference TRBV18 and TRBJ1-1 provide the parts outside the CDR3, is NAGVMQNPRHLVRRRGQEARLRCSPMKGHSHVYWYRQLPEEGLKFMVYLQKENIIDESGMPKERFSAEFPKEGPSILRIQQVVRGDSAAYFCASSPLGPNTEAFFGQGTRLTVV.